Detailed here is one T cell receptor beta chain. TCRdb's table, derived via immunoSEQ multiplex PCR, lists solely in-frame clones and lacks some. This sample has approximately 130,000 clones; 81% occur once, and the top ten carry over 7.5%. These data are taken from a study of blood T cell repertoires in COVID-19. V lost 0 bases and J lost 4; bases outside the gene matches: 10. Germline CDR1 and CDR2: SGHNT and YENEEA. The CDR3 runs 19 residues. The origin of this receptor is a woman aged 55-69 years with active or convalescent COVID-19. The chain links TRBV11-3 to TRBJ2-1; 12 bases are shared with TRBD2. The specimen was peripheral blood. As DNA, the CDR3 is TGTGCCAGCAGCTTAGACGCTAGCGGGGGGGCAATCGGATACAATGAGCAGTTCTTC. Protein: CASSLDASGGAIGYNEQFF. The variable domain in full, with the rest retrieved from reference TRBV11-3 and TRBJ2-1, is EAGVVQSPRYKIIEKKQPVAFWCNPISGHNTLYWYLQNLGQGPELLIRYENEEAVDDSQLPKDRFSAERLKGVDSTLKIQPAELGDSAVYLCASSLDASGGAIGYNEQFFGPGTRLTVL.